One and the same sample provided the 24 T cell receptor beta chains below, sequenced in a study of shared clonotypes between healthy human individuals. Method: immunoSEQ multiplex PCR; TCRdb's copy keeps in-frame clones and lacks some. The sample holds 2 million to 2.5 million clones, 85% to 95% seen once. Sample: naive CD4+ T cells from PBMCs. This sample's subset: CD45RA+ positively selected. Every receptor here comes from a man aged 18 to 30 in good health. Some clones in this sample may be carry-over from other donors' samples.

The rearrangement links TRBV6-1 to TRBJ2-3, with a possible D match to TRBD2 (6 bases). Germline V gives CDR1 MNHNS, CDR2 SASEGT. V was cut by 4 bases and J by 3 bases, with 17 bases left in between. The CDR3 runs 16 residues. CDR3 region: CASSVLGTGATDTQYF. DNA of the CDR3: TGTGCCAGCAGTGTCCTAGGGACGGGAGCAACAGATACGCAGTATTTT.

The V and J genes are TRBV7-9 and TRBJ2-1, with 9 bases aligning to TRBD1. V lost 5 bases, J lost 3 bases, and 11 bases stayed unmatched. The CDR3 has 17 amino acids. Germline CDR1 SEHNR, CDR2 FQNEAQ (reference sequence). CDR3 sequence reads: CASSPGTTGGFYNEQFF. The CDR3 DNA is TGTGCCAGCAGCCCAGGCACCACAGGGGGCTTCTACAATGAGCAGTTCTTC. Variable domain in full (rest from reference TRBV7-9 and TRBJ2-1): DTGVSQNPRHKITKRGQNVTFRCDPISEHNRLYWYRQTLGQGPEFLTYFQNEAQLEKSRLLSDRFSAERPKGSFSTLEIQRTEQGDSAMYLCASSPGTTGGFYNEQFFGPGTRLTVL.

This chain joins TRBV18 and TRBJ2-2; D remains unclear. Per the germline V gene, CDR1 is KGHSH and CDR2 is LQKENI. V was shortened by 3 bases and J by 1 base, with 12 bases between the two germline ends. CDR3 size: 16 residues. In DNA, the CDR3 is TGTGCCAGCTCACCTGTTAGTGGATTGAACACCGGGGAGCTGTTTTTT. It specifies CASSPVSGLNTGELFF.

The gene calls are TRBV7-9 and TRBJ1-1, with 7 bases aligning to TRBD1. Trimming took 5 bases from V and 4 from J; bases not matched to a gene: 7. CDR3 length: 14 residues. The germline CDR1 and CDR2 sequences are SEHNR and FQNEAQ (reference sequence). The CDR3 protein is CASSRTGVTTEAFF. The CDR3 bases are TGTGCCAGCAGCAGAACAGGGGTGACCACTGAAGCTTTCTTT.

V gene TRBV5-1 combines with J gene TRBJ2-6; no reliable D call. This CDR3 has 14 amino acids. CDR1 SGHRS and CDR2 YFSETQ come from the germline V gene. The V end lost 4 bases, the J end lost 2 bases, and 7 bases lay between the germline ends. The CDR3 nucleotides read TGCGCCAGCAGCAATACAACTGGGGCCAACGTCCTGACTTTC. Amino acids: CASSNTTGANVLTF.

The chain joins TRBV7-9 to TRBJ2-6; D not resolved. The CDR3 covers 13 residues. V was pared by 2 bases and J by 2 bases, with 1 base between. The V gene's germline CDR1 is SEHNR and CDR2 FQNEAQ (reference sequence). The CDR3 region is CASSLTGANVLTF. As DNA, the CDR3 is TGTGCCAGCAGCTTAACTGGGGCCAACGTCCTGACTTTC.

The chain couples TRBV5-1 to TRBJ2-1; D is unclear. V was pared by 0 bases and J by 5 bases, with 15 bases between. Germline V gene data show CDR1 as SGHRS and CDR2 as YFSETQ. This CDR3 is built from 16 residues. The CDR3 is CASSLAAWPLNNEQFF. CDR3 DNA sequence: TGCGCCAGCAGCTTGGCAGCGTGGCCCCTCAACAATGAGCAGTTCTTC.

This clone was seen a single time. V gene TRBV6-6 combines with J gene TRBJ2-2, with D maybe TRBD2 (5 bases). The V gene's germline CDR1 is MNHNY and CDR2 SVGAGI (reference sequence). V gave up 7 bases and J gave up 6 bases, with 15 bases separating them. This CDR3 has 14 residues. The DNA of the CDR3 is TGTGCCAGCACGGGGTTCTCTCCCGCCGGGGAGCTGTTTTTT. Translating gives CASTGFSPAGELFF.

CDR3 protein: CAGAGANVLTF. CDR3 nucleotide sequence: TGTGCCGGGGCTGGGGCCAACGTCCTGACTTTC. The chain has TRBV2 and TRBJ2-6, with D unresolved. Germline V gene data show CDR1 as SNHLY and CDR2 as FYNNEI. The CDR3 runs 11 residues. The germline V and J ends were trimmed by 11 bases and 2 bases, with 4 bases remaining between them.

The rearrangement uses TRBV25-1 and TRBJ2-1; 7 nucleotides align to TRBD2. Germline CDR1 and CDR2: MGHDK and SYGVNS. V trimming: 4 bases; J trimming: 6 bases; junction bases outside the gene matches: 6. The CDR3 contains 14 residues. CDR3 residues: CASSVGGTINEQFF. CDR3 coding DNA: TGTGCCAGCAGTGTGGGCGGGACTATCAATGAGCAGTTCTTC.

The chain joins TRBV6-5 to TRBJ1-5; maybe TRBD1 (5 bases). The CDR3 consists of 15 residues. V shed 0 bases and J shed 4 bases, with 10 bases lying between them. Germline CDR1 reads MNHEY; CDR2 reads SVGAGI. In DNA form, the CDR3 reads TGTGCCAGCAGTTACTCTTGGAGGGGTAATCAGCCCCAGCATTTT. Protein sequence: CASSYSWRGNQPQHF.

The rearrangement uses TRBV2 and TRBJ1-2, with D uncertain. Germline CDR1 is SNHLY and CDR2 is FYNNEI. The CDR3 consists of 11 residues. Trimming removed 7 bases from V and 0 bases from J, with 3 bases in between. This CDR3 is CASTANYGYTF. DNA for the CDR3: TGTGCCAGCACAGCTAACTATGGCTACACCTTC.

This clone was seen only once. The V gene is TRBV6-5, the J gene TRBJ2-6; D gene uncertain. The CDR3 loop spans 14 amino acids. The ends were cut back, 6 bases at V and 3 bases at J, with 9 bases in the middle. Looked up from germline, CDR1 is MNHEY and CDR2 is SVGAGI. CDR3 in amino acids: CASSPSGGANVLTF. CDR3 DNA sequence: TGTGCCAGCAGCCCTAGTGGTGGGGCCAACGTCCTGACTTTC.

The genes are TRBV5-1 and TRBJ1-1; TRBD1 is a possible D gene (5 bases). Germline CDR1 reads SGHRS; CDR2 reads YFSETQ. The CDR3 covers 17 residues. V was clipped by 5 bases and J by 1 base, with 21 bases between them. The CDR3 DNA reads TGCGCCAGCAGAAGTTACCGGGGGGGTTCGAAGAACACTGAAGCTTTCTTT. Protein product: CASRSYRGGSKNTEAFF.

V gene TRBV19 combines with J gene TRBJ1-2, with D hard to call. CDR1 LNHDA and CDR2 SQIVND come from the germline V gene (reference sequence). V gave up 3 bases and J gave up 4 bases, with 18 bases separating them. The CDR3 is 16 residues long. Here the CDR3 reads CASSIRAKGGGYGYTF. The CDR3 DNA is TGTGCCAGTAGTATCCGAGCCAAGGGTGGTGGCTATGGCTACACCTTC. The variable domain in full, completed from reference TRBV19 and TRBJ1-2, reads DGGITQSPKYLFRKEGQNVTLSCEQNLNHDAMYWYRQDPGQGLRLIYYSQIVNDFQKGDIAEGYSVSREKKESFPLTVTSAQKNPTAFYLCASSIRAKGGGYGYTFGSGTRLTVV.

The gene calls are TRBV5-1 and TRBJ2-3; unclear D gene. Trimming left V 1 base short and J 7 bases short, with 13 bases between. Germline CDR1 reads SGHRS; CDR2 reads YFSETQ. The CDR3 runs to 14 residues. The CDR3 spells CASSLLGFVNTQYF. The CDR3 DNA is TGCGCCAGCAGCTTGTTAGGGTTTGTAAATACGCAGTATTTT.

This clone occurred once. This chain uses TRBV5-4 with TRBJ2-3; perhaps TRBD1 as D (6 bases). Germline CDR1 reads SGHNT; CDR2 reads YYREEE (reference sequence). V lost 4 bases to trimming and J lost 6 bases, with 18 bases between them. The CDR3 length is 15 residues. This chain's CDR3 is CASSQVQGLGDTQYF. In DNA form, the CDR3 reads TGTGCCAGCAGCCAAGTACAGGGTTTAGGGGATACGCAGTATTTT. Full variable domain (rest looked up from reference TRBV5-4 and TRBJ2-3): ETGVTQSPTHLIKTRGQQVTLRCSSQSGHNTVSWYQQALGQGPQFIFQYYREEENGRGNFPPRFSGLQFPNYSSELNVNALELDDSALYLCASSQVQGLGDTQYFGPGTRLTVL.

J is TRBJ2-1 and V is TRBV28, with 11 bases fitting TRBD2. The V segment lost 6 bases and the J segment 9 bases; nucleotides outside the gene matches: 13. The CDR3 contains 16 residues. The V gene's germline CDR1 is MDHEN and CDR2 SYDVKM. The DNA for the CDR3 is TGTGCCAGCAGCGTTCTTCTAGCGGGAGGAGAGGGTGAGCAGTTCTTC. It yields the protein CASSVLLAGGEGEQFF.

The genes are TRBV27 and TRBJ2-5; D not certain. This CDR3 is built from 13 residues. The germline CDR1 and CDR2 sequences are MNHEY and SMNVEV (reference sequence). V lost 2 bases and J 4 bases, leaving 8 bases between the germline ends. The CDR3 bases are TGTGCCAGCAGTTTACCGGGTGGAGAGACCCAGTACTTC. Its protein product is CASSLPGGETQYF.

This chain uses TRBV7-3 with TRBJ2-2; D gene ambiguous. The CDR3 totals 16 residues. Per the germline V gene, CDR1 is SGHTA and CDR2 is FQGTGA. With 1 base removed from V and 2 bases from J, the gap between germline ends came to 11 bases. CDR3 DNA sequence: TGTGCCAGCAGCTTAATGCAACAGCGTAACACCGGGGAGCTGTTTTTT. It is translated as CASSLMQQRNTGELFF.

CDR3 nucleotide sequence: TGCAGCGCCGAGACACAGCTGAACACTGAAGCTTTCTTT. Its protein product is CSAETQLNTEAFF. V usage is TRBV29-1 and J usage is TRBJ1-1; D is unclear. This CDR3 spans 13 amino acids. V lost 7 bases to trimming and J lost 0 bases, with 12 bases between them. Looked up from germline, CDR1 is SQVTM and CDR2 is ANQGSEA. Using reference TRBV29-1 and TRBJ1-1 for the parts outside the CDR3, the full variable domain is SAVISQKPSRDICQRGTSLTIQCQVDSQVTMMFWYRQQPGQSLTLIATANQGSEATYESGFVIDKFPISRPNLTFSTLTVSNMSPEDSSIYLCSAETQLNTEAFFGQGTRLTVV.

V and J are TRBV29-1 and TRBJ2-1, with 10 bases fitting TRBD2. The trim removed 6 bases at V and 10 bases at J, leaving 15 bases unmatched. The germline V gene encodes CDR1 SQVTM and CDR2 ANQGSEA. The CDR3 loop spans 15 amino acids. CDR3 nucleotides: TGCAGCGTCGGAAGGACTAGCGGAGGGGGGATCGAGCAGTTCTTC. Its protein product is CSVGRTSGGGIEQFF.

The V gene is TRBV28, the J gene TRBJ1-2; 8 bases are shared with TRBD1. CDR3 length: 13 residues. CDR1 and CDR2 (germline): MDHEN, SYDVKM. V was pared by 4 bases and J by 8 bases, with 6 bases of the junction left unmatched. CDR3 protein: CASSSHYRGGYTF. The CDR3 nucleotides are TGTGCCAGCAGTTCCCATTACAGGGGGGGCTACACCTTC.

Written as DNA, the CDR3 is TGTGCCAGCAGTTTTTCCTGGTCAGAGCCCCTCGGCTACGAGCAGTACTTC. The encoded protein is CASSFSWSEPLGYEQYF. The gene calls are TRBV28 and TRBJ2-7; D not certain. Germline assignment: CDR1 MDHEN and CDR2 SYDVKM. This CDR3 has 17 amino acids. Trimming stripped 3 bases from V and 3 bases from J, with 21 bases between.